The 29 T cell receptor beta chains given below trace back to one sample, sequenced in a study of cytomegalovirus exposure and HLA in healthy donors. Sequencing was performed with immunoSEQ multiplex PCR; in TCRdb, only in-frame clones are kept and a portion is missing. The data hold 120,000 or so clones, with around 95% observed a single time. Input material: PBMCs. These receptors were collected from a man aged 18-30 years in good health and CMV-seronegative.

This chain links TRBV6-6 with TRBJ2-1; 10 nucleotides agree with TRBD2. Germline values: CDR1 MNHNY, CDR2 SVGAGI (reference sequence). CDR3 length: 16 residues. Trimming cost V 2 bases and J 3 bases; bases outside gene matches: 4. Written as DNA, the CDR3 is TGTGCCAGCAGTTACGGACTAGCGGATTACTACAATGAGCAGTTCTTC. Translating it yields CASSYGLADYYNEQFF.

This rearrangement joins TRBV4-3 to TRBJ2-4, with 7 bases lining up with TRBD2. Looked up from germline, CDR1 is LGHNA and CDR2 is YSLEER. This CDR3 spans 15 amino acids. With 0 bases clipped from V and 3 bases from J, the junction kept 2 bases outside the gene matches. Here the CDR3 DNA reads TGCGCCAGCAGCCAAGAGGGAGGGAGCAAAAACATTCAGTACTTC. It specifies CASSQEGGSKNIQYF.

This CDR3 is CASSSDSNTEAFF. The CDR3 nucleotides are TGTGCCAGCAGCTCGGACAGTAACACTGAAGCTTTCTTT. The V call is TRBV7-9, the J call TRBJ1-1, with D possibly matching TRBD1 (6 bases). Germline V CDR1 and CDR2: SEHNR, FQNEAQ (reference sequence). V dropped 4 bases and J dropped 2 bases, with 8 bases sitting between them. This CDR3 is 13 amino acids long.

The V call is TRBV19, the J call TRBJ2-3; TRBD2 matches 11 bases. This CDR3 comprises 18 residues. Germline loops: CDR1 LNHDA, CDR2 SQIVND (reference sequence). V lost 10 bases to trimming and J lost 4 bases; unmatched junction nucleotides: 19. CDR3 in amino acids: CATGGFSGRALSPDTQYF. The CDR3, as DNA: TGTGCCACCGGGGGGTTTAGCGGGAGGGCCTTAAGTCCAGATACGCAGTATTTT.

V gene TRBV14 combines with J gene TRBJ2-7; TRBD2 is a possible D gene (6 bases). CDR1 SGHDN and CDR2 FVKESK come from the germline V gene. Trimming removed 4 bases at V and 0 bases at J, with 13 bases between. The CDR3 has 15 amino acids. Here the CDR3 DNA reads TGTGCCAGCAGCCCACTCTGGGGGGTCTCCTACGAGCAGTACTTC. This sequence encodes CASSPLWGVSYEQYF.

This chain links TRBV18 with TRBJ1-2; 11 bases map to TRBD1. Germline V gives CDR1 KGHSH, CDR2 LQKENI. The CDR3 is 15 residues long. Germline trimming cut 2 bases from V and 11 bases from J; bases unmatched to any gene: 10. The CDR3 coding sequence is TGTGCCAGCTCACCAGGGACAGGGGGATTGGGGTGGTACACCTTC. Its translation is CASSPGTGGLGWYTF.

CDR3 coding DNA: TGTGCCAGCAGTGAAGGGGGGGGCTTAGATACGCAGTATTTT. Encoded protein: CASSEGGGLDTQYF. The chain is built from TRBV6-1 and TRBJ2-3; TRBD2 might be the D (7 bases). The ends were cut back, 1 base at V and 5 bases at J, with 10 bases in the middle. The length of the CDR3 is 14 residues. Per the germline V gene, CDR1 is MNHNS and CDR2 is SASEGT.

The CDR3 DNA follows: TGTGCCAGCAGTTCGGGACTAGCGGGCCGGAGCTCCTACAATGAGCAGTTCTTC. This translates into CASSSGLAGRSSYNEQFF. V and J are TRBV28 and TRBJ2-1, with TRBD2 identical over 12 bases. The length of the CDR3 is 18 residues. Germline V gene lookup returns CDR1 MDHEN and CDR2 SYDVKM. The V gene end was trimmed by 4 bases and the J gene end by 0 bases; junction bases not matched to a gene: 7.

The table lists this clone with a count of one. The CDR3 spells CASSPRLAGDRKETQYF. The CDR3, as DNA: TGTGCCAGCAGTCCCCGACTAGCGGGAGACCGTAAAGAGACCCAGTACTTC. The rearrangement joins TRBV28 to TRBJ2-5, with 12 bases fitting TRBD2. This CDR3 is built from 17 residues. The V gene's germline CDR1 is MDHEN and CDR2 SYDVKM. J lost 3 bases, V lost 5 bases, and 10 bases had no gene match.

The chain combines TRBV15 with TRBJ2-3; 10 positions match TRBD1. Per the germline V gene, CDR1 is LNHNV and CDR2 is YYDKDF (reference sequence). The CDR3 length is 16 residues. J gave up 2 bases and V 5 bases, and 7 bases lay outside the gene matches. The CDR3 loop reads CATSVERQGATDTQYF. CDR3 sequence (DNA): TGTGCCACCAGCGTAGAACGACAGGGGGCCACAGATACGCAGTATTTT.

CDR3 in DNA: TGCGCCAGCAGCTTGGGACAGGGGAACTATGGCTACACCTTC. Translating it yields CASSLGQGNYGYTF. The V gene is TRBV5-1, the J gene TRBJ1-2; 8 nucleotides match TRBD1. Germline lookup yields CDR1 SGHRS and CDR2 YFSETQ. The CDR3 is 14 residues long. V shed 0 bases, J shed 2 bases, and the junction held 0 bases outside the gene matches.

The V and J genes are TRBV5-5 and TRBJ2-3, with a tentative D call TRBD1 (5 bases). This CDR3 region has 16 residues. Trimming removed 2 bases at V and 4 bases at J, with 17 bases between. Germline V gene lookup returns CDR1 SGHKS and CDR2 YYEKEE (reference sequence). Written as DNA, the CDR3 is TGTGCCAGCAGCTTATCTGGGGCGATCGGATCAGATACGCAGTATTTT. Its protein product is CASSLSGAIGSDTQYF.

The CDR3 nucleotides read TGTGCCAGCAGCCCCGGAGAAGATGAGCAGTTCTTC. Protein sequence: CASSPGEDEQFF. The chain combines TRBV11-1 with TRBJ2-1; no clear D gene. Trimming pared 5 bases from V and 8 bases from J, leaving 10 bases between. Germline lookup yields CDR1 SGHAT and CDR2 FQDESV (reference sequence). This CDR3 is 12 amino acids long. The full variable domain, completed using reference TRBV11-1 and TRBJ2-1, is EAEVAQSPRYKITEKSQAVAFWCDPISGHATLYWYRQILGQGPELLVQFQDESVVDDSQLPKDRFSAERLKGVDSTLKIQPAELGDSAMYLCASSPGEDEQFFGPGTRLTVL.

The rearrangement uses TRBV7-9 and TRBJ2-1, with D possibly matching TRBD1 (5 bases). The CDR3 sequence is 14 residues long. Per the germline V gene, CDR1 is SEHNR and CDR2 is FQNEAQ (reference sequence). The V end lost 5 bases, the J end lost 7 bases, and 15 bases lay between the germline ends. The CDR3 bases are TGTGCCAGCAGCGCCTCCCCCAGGGATAATGAGCAGTTCTTC. This encodes CASSASPRDNEQFF. Supplemented by reference TRBV7-9 and TRBJ2-1, the full variable domain reads DTGVSQNPRHKITKRGQNVTFRCDPISEHNRLYWYRQTLGQGPEFLTYFQNEAQLEKSRLLSDRFSAERPKGSFSTLEIQRTEQGDSAMYLCASSASPRDNEQFFGPGTRLTVL.

The V gene is TRBV27, the J gene TRBJ2-2; D not certain. The CDR3 runs 13 residues. Trimming stripped 7 bases from V and 4 bases from J, with 10 bases between. CDR1 and CDR2 from the germline V gene are MNHEY and SMNVEV (reference sequence). The CDR3 sequence is CASTGRGTGELFF. The CDR3 bases are TGTGCCAGCACCGGCCGAGGCACCGGGGAGCTGTTTTTT.

J is TRBJ1-2 and V is TRBV28; the match to TRBD1 covers 9 bases. Germline CDR1 and CDR2: MDHEN and SYDVKM. The CDR3 contains 15 residues. V dropped 5 bases and J dropped 5; count of bases not matched to a gene: 9. The CDR3 DNA follows: TGTGCCAGCAGTCCAAGACAGGGGGTGGGGTATGGCTACACCTTC. This gives the protein CASSPRQGVGYGYTF.

The chain joins TRBV28 to TRBJ1-1, with D possibly being TRBD1 (5 bases). Deletions cut 5 bases from V and 0 bases from J, with 13 bases between. CDR3 length: 15 residues. Germline CDR1 reads MDHEN; CDR2 reads SYDVKM. Here the CDR3 DNA reads TGTGCCAGCAGTCTTGTGGGGCGAATGAACACTGAAGCTTTCTTT. Protein: CASSLVGRMNTEAFF.

This chain links TRBV5-4 with TRBJ2-5; 11 bases match TRBD1. Germline loops: CDR1 SGHNT, CDR2 YYREEE (reference sequence). The CDR3 is 15 residues long. J was trimmed by 5 bases and V by 0 bases; bases with no gene match: 3. CDR3 sequence (DNA): TGTGCCAGCAGCTTGGGGACAGGGGGCCGGGAGACCCAGTACTTC. Protein product: CASSLGTGGRETQYF. The full variable domain, completed using reference TRBV5-4 and TRBJ2-5, is ETGVTQSPTHLIKTRGQQVTLRCSSQSGHNTVSWYQQALGQGPQFIFQYYREEENGRGNFPPRFSGLQFPNYSSELNVNALELDDSALYLCASSLGTGGRETQYFGPGTRLLVL.

J is TRBJ2-7 and V is TRBV6-5; 9 bases align to TRBD1. Germline CDR1 and CDR2: MNHEY and SVGAGI. The V segment lost 5 bases and the J segment 9 bases; nucleotides outside the gene matches: 5. The CDR3 covers 12 residues. Written as DNA, the CDR3 is TGTGCCAGCAGTCCTCACAGGGGGCGGCAGTACTTC. This codes for CASSPHRGRQYF.

This clone was picked up one time. The chain is built from TRBV7-9 and TRBJ2-5, with D possibly TRBD2 on 7 matching bases. V dropped 2 bases and J dropped 5 bases, with 12 bases sitting between them. Germline CDR1 is SEHNR and CDR2 is FQNEAQ (reference sequence). CDR3 length: 14 amino acids. The CDR3 region is CASSLSAGAETQYF. The CDR3 DNA follows: TGTGCCAGCAGCTTATCGGCGGGGGCCGAGACCCAGTACTTC.

The J gene is TRBJ1-1, the V gene TRBV5-1; possibly TRBD1 for D (5 bases). The CDR3 has 12 amino acids. V was trimmed by 5 bases and J by 5 bases, leaving 10 bases between them. Germline CDR1 SGHRS, CDR2 YFSETQ. The CDR3 nucleotides read TGCGCCAGCAGGACGGGGGGGACTGAAGCTTTCTTT. Amino acid sequence: CASRTGGTEAFF.

V and J are TRBV28 and TRBJ1-5; D is undetermined. Trimming removed 11 bases at V and 2 bases at J, with 13 bases between. CDR3 size: 13 residues. Germline CDR1 is MDHEN and CDR2 is SYDVKM. As DNA, the CDR3 is TGTGCCTCCCAGTGGAGGGGCAATCAGCCCCAGCATTTT. Translation: CASQWRGNQPQHF.

The CDR3 is CASSHTREGWAFF. The CDR3 bases are TGTGCCAGCAGCCATACCAGGGAAGGATGGGCTTTCTTT. This chain links TRBV7-3 with TRBJ1-1; tentative D call: TRBD1 (5 bases). The V and J ends lost 5 bases and 11 bases respectively, with 18 bases between them. Germline CDR1 is SGHTA and CDR2 is FQGTGA. This CDR3 contains 13 residues. Full variable domain (remainder filled in from reference TRBV7-3 and TRBJ1-1): GAGVSQTPSNKVTEKGKYVELRCDPISGHTALYWYRQSLGQGPEFLIYFQGTGAADDSGLPNDRFFAVRPEGSVSTLKIQRTERGDSAVYLCASSHTREGWAFFGQGTRLTVV.

The chain couples TRBV7-9 to TRBJ2-7; D is unclear. Germline loops: CDR1 SEHNR, CDR2 FQNEAQ (reference sequence). CDR3 length: 12 amino acids. Deletions cut 5 bases from V and 5 bases from J, with 10 bases between. In nucleotides, the CDR3 is TGTGCCAGCAGCCACGGGTCCCACGAGCAGTACTTC. Residues: CASSHGSHEQYF.

The CDR3 sequence is CASSPGQVNTEAFF. The CDR3 nucleotides are TGTGCCAGCTCCCCAGGGCAGGTAAACACTGAAGCTTTCTTT. The chain has TRBV9 and TRBJ1-1; a weak D match, TRBD1 (5 bases). This CDR3 is 14 amino acids long. V was pared by 7 bases and J by 2 bases, with 15 bases between. Germline CDR1 SGDLS, CDR2 YYNGEE.

V is TRBV25-1 and J is TRBJ2-3; 11 nucleotides align to TRBD2. The CDR3 extends over 13 amino acids. Unmatched junction bases numbered 9, after V lost 8 bases and J lost 11 bases. Germline V CDR1 and CDR2: MGHDK, SYGVNS. CDR3 region: CASLPGLADRQYF. The CDR3 nucleotides read TGTGCCAGCCTCCCGGGACTAGCGGACCGGCAGTATTTT.

This chain joins TRBV29-1 and TRBJ1-5, with D possibly matching TRBD1 (6 bases). Germline V lookup: CDR1 SQVTM, CDR2 ANQGSEA. Between the trimmed V and J ends, which lost 5 bases and 0 bases, there was a span of 8 bases. CDR3 length: 13 amino acids. CDR3 residues: CSVMGASNQPQHF. Here the CDR3 DNA reads TGCAGCGTTATGGGGGCTAGCAATCAGCCCCAGCATTTT.

The chain is built from TRBV7-3 and TRBJ2-7; 12 nucleotides line up with TRBD2. The germline gives CDR1 SGHTA, CDR2 FQGTGA. The CDR3 loop spans 16 amino acids. The V and J ends lost 5 bases and 3 bases, in that order; junction bases with no gene match: 8. The CDR3 spells CASSLFRTSGNYEQYF. CDR3 in DNA: TGTGCCAGCAGCCTCTTTCGGACTAGCGGGAACTACGAGCAGTACTTC.

The chain couples TRBV18 to TRBJ1-2; TRBD1 agrees at 10 bases. This CDR3 has 17 residues. V shed 3 bases and J 4 bases; nucleotides not matched to a gene: 11. Per the germline V gene, CDR1 is KGHSH and CDR2 is LQKENI. CDR3 DNA: TGTGCCAGCTCACCTCTGGCTGGGACAGGGGTGAGCTATGGCTACACCTTC. It specifies CASSPLAGTGVSYGYTF.